The following is a T cell receptor beta chain sequence with its context. The CDR3 consists of 14 residues. V dropped 7 bases and J dropped 5 bases, with 18 bases sitting between them. The germline V gene has CDR1 SGHRS and CDR2 YFSETQ. The study drew participants aged about 18 to 95 years from roughly 25 US areas. The data belong to a study of blood T cell repertoires in COVID-19. Whole-study context: The cDNA or gDNA used as material had been derived from T cells, B-cell-depleted T cells, or PBMCs.

Original processing notes: Estimation of nucleated cell counts relied on the amplification of reference gene primers. Repertoires were generated with immunoSEQ multiplex PCR, while TCRdb's copy carries only in-frame clones and drops some. The V and J calls and clone size come from that table; D and trimming were worked out from the DNA. The repertoire holds around 150,000 clones, with 80% as singletons. Sequenced input: PBMCs or T cells enriched from blood (not recorded which). The sequence came from a woman aged 55 to 70 who had recovered from COVID-19. The chain joins TRBV5-1 to TRBJ2-5, with D tentatively TRBD2 (7 bases). This CDR3 reads CASRGANPWETQYF. CDR3 coding DNA: TGCGCCAGCCGGGGGGCTAACCCTTGGGAGACCCAGTACTTC.